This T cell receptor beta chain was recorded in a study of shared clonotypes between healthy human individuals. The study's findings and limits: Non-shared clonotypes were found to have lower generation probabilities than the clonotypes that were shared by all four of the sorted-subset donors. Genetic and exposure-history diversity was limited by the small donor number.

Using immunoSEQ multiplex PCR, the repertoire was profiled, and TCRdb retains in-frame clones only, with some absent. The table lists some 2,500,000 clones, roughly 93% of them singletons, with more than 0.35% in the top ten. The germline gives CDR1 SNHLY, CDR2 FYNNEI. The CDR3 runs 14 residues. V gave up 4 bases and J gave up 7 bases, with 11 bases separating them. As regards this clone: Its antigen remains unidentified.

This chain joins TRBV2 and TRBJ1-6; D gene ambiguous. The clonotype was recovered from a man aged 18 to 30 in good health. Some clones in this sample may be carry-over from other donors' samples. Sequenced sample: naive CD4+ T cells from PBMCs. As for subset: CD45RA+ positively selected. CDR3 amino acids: CASSVQVSNSPLHF. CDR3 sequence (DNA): TGTGCCAGCAGTGTGCAGGTATCCAATTCACCCCTCCACTTT.